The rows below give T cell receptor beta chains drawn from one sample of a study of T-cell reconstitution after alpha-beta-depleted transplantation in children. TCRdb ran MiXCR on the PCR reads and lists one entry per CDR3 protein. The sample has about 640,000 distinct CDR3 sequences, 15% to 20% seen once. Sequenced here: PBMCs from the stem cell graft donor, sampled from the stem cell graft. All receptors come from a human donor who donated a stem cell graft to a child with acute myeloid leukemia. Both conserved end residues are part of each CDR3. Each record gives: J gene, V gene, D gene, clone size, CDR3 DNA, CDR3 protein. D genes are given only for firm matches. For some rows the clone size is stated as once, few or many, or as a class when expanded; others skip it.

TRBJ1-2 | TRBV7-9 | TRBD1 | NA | TGTGCCAGCAGCCCTATGGGACAGGCAACTCCCATCTATGGCTACACCTTC | CASSPMGQATPIYGYTF
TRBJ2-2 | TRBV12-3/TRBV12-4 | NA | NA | TGTGCCAGCAGTTTAGTATTCGCGGCAGGTCTTCCCGGGGAGCTGTTTTTT | CASSLVFAAGLPGELFF
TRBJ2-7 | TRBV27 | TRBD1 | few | TGTGCCAGCAGTTCCGCCAGGGGGCTGGGAGAGCAGTACTTC | CASSSARGLGEQYF
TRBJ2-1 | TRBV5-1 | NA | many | TGCGCCAGCAGCTATGGATATGAGCAGTTCTTC | CASSYGYEQFF
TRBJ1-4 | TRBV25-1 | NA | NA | TGTGCCAGCAACCAAGGACACTTCGAAAAACTGTTTTTT | CASNQGHFEKLFF
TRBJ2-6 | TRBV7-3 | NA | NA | TGTGCCAGCAGCCCCTTGGGGTCTGGGGCCAACGTCCTGACTTTC | CASSPLGSGANVLTF
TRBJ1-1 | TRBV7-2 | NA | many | TGTGCCAGCAGCTTGTCAGAGAACACTGAAGCTTTCTTT | CASSLSENTEAFF
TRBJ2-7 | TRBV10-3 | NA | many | TGTGCCATCAGTGAAGGCGGGCCAGGGGCGTCCTACGAGCAGTACTTC | CAISEGGPGASYEQYF
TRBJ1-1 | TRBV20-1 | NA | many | TGCAGTGCTAGAGATTGGGGGACGGTGAACACTGAAGCTTTCTTT | CSARDWGTVNTEAFF
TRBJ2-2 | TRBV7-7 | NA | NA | TGTGCCAGCAGCTTAGGATTAGGGGTCCGTAACACCGGGGAGCTGTTTTTT | CASSLGLGVRNTGELFF
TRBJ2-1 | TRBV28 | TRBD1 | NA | TGTGCCAGCAGTGGTGCGGGACAGGGGAGTAATGAGCAGTTCTTC | CASSGAGQGSNEQFF
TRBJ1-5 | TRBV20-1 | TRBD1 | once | TGCAGTGCCCCCCGCAAGGACAGGAGCAATCAGCCCCAGCATTTT | CSAPRKDRSNQPQHF
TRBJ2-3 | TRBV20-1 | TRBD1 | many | TGCAGTGCTAGCCCTCGGACAGGGGGTTCTTCTGATACGCAGTATTTT | CSASPRTGGSSDTQYF
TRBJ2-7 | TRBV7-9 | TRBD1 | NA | TGTGCCAGCAGCGGGACACAGGGGTTCTACGAGCAGTACTTC | CASSGTQGFYEQYF
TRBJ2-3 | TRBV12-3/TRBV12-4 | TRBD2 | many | TGTGCCAGCAGTTTCGGGGGGGCGGGGAATACGCAGTATTTT | CASSFGGAGNTQYF
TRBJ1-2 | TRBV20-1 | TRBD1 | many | TGCAGTGCTAGAGAGACAGGGACCTATGGCTACACCTTC | CSARETGTYGYTF
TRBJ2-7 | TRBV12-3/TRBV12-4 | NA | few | TGTGCCAGCAGTTGGGGCGGTACCTACGAGCAGTACTTC | CASSWGGTYEQYF
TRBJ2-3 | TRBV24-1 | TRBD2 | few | TGTGCCACCGGGGGGGAGGGCACAGATACGCAGTATTTT | CATGGEGTDTQYF
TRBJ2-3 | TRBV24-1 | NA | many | TGTGCCACCAGTGATTCTCCCACCTCTAGCGCAGATACGCAGTATTTT | CATSDSPTSSADTQYF
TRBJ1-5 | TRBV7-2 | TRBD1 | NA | TGTGCCAGCAGCCACACGGCGACAGGGTTCAATCAGCCCCAGCATTTT | CASSHTATGFNQPQHF
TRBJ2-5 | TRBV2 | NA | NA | TGTGCCAGCAGATTCGACCTGACACTAGAGACCCAGTACTTC | CASRFDLTLETQYF
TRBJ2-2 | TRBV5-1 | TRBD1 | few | TGCGCCAGCAGCCTAAGGACAGGGGTACGAACCGGGGAGCTGTTTTTT | CASSLRTGVRTGELFF
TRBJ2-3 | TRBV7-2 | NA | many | TGTGCCAGCAGCGCCTACTCAGATACGCAGTATTTT | CASSAYSDTQYF
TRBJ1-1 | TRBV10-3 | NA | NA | TGTGCCATCAGTGAAACCCAGGGTTCTGAAGCTTTCTTT | CAISETQGSEAFF
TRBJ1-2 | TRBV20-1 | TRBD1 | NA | TGCAGTGCTAGAGAAAACAGGGGAAACTATGGCTACACCTTC | CSARENRGNYGYTF
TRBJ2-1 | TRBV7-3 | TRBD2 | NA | TGTGCCAGCAGCTTAAAGGTCTCTAGCGGGGGGGCCAAGCAGTTCTTC | CASSLKVSSGGAKQFF
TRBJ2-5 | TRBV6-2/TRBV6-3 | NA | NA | TGTGCCAGCAGTTACTCCGTTGCCCAAGAGACCCAGTACTTC | CASSYSVAQETQYF
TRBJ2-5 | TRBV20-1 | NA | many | TGCAGTGCTACCTCCCTCCGGACAGCCTTCCAAGAGACCCAGTACTTC | CSATSLRTAFQETQYF
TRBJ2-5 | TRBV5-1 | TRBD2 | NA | TGCGCCAGCAGCTTGTCCCAGCGGGGGGTTGTGGAGACCCAGTACTTC | CASSLSQRGVVETQYF
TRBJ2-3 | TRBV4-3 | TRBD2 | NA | TGCGCCAGCAGCCAAGTCTATGGGACTAGCGGGGGGCAACAGGGGGATACGCAGTATTTT | CASSQVYGTSGGQQGDTQYF
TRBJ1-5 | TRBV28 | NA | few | TGTGCCAGCACCCGTGAAGGCGGTCCCAATCAGCCCCAGCATTTT | CASTREGGPNQPQHF
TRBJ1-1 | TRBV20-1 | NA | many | TGCAGTGCTAGAGTCGCAGAGGGGAACACTGAAGCTTTCTTT | CSARVAEGNTEAFF
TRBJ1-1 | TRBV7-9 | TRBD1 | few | TGTGCCAGCAGCTTAGGAGCGGCGACAGGGTTTGAAGCTTTCTTT | CASSLGAATGFEAFF
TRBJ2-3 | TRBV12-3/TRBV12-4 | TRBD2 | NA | TGTGCCAGCAGCCGTCCCGGGACTAGCCCAGATACGCAGTATTTT | CASSRPGTSPDTQYF
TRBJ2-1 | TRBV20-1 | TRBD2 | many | TGCAGTGCTCCTCTAGCGGGGGGGCAGGGGTTGGGTGAGCAGTTCTTC | CSAPLAGGQGLGEQFF